This is a list of T cell receptor beta chains from one sample in a study of blood T cell repertoires in COVID-19. TCRdb keeps only in-frame clones here, not all; method: immunoSEQ multiplex PCR. In the table there are around 100,000 clones, around four fifths of which are singletons. Sequenced: peripheral blood. These receptors came from a man aged 70-80 years with active or convalescent COVID-19. CDR3s include the opening cysteine and the closing phenylalanine or tryptophan. D genes are given only for firm matches. Not every row has a clone size; where given, it reads once, few, many or a size class.

abundance: -; d_gene: TRBD1; j_gene: TRBJ1-4; v_gene: TRBV4-1; CDR3nt: TGCGCCAGCAGCCAGCCTCAGACAGGGGGCGTCCCTAATGAAAAACTGTTTTTT; CDR3aa: CASSQPQTGGVPNEKLFF
abundance: -; d_gene: TRBD1; j_gene: TRBJ1-2; v_gene: TRBV5-1; CDR3nt: TGCGCCAGCAGCAACCGGGACAGGGAATATGGCTACACCTTC; CDR3aa: CASSNRDREYGYTF
abundance: -; d_gene: TRBD1; j_gene: TRBJ2-7; v_gene: TRBV2; CDR3nt: TGTGCCAGCAGTGAATCGGGACAGGTGACCTACGAGCAGTACTTC; CDR3aa: CASSESGQVTYEQYF
abundance: -; d_gene: -; j_gene: TRBJ2-5; v_gene: TRBV7-6; CDR3nt: TGTGCCAGCAGCCAAATAGCAGGGGGGAGTGAGACCCAGTACTTC; CDR3aa: CASSQIAGGSETQYF
abundance: few; d_gene: -; j_gene: TRBJ2-1; v_gene: TRBV7-8; CDR3nt: TGTGCCAGCAGCTTAGATGTGCATTTTGGGCCGTACAATGAGCAGTTCTTC; CDR3aa: CASSLDVHFGPYNEQFF
abundance: -; d_gene: TRBD2; j_gene: TRBJ2-7; v_gene: TRBV9; CDR3nt: TGTGCCAGCAGCTATGGGGAGGGCTACGAGCAGTACTTC; CDR3aa: CASSYGEGYEQYF
abundance: -; d_gene: TRBD1; j_gene: TRBJ1-1; v_gene: TRBV19; CDR3nt: TGTGCCAGTAAGGAGGGCAGGGGGATCAACACTGAAGCTTTCTTT; CDR3aa: CASKEGRGINTEAFF
abundance: -; d_gene: -; j_gene: TRBJ1-1; v_gene: TRBV5-1; CDR3nt: TGCGCCAGCAGCCCCGTATGGGCAGAGAACACTGAAGCTTTCTTT; CDR3aa: CASSPVWAENTEAFF
abundance: -; d_gene: -; j_gene: TRBJ2-3; v_gene: TRBV3-1/TRBV3-2; CDR3nt: TGTGCCAGCAGCCGGGGGGGGCCCCGCGGCGGTACGCAGTATTTT; CDR3aa: CASSRGGPRGGTQYF
abundance: -; d_gene: -; j_gene: TRBJ2-2; v_gene: TRBV7-3; CDR3nt: TGTGCCAGCAGCCCCCGCGGCCAGACAGGTTCGAACACCGGGGAGCTGTTTTTT; CDR3aa: CASSPRGQTGSNTGELFF
abundance: -; d_gene: TRBD2; j_gene: TRBJ2-1; v_gene: TRBV28; CDR3nt: TGTGCCAGCAGTCCTCGGACTAGCGGGCTATACAATGAGCAGTTCTTC; CDR3aa: CASSPRTSGLYNEQFF
abundance: few; d_gene: -; j_gene: TRBJ1-1; v_gene: TRBV29-1; CDR3nt: TGCAGCGTTGACAAAGGGGCCCAGAACACTGAAGCTTTCTTT; CDR3aa: CSVDKGAQNTEAFF